Shown below are 32 T cell receptor beta chains from a single sample sequenced in a study of technical replicates of blood from several donors. Only in-frame clones appear in the TCRdb table, and some are missing; sequencing was by immunoSEQ multiplex PCR. Of almost 90,000 clones listed, around 95% are singletons. Material: T cells isolated from PBMCs. These receptors were collected from a human donor in good health.

The rearrangement joins TRBV6-1 to TRBJ2-1; 7 nucleotides align to TRBD1. The junction had 7 bases not matched to a gene; V was cut back by 11 bases and J by 6 bases. Germline V gives CDR1 MNHNS, CDR2 SASEGT. This CDR3 region has 12 residues. DNA for the CDR3: TGTGCCGCCACAGGGGACCCCAATGAGCAGTTCTTC. Residues: CAATGDPNEQFF.

The chain joins TRBV19 to TRBJ2-7; 9 bases line up with TRBD1. J lost 3 bases, V lost 3 bases, and 6 bases had no gene match. The germline gives CDR1 LNHDA, CDR2 SQIVND (reference sequence). The CDR3 extends over 15 amino acids. The CDR3 DNA follows: TGTGCCAGTAGTATGGGGGGACAGGGTGACTACGAGCAGTACTTC. Encoded protein: CASSMGGQGDYEQYF.

The V gene is TRBV5-6, the J gene TRBJ1-2; D gene ambiguous. This CDR3 is 16 amino acids long. Trimming took 4 bases from V and 6 from J, leaving 22 bases between them. Germline loops: CDR1 SGHDT, CDR2 YYEEEE. The CDR3 loop reads CASSPTSSLKTDGYTF. As DNA, the CDR3 is TGTGCCAGCAGCCCGACTTCGAGCCTTAAGACGGATGGCTACACCTTC.

This clone has just one count. CDR3 sequence (DNA): TGCGCCAGCAGCTTGAAGACCGGGACTAGCGGGGATCTAGGGGGTACGCAGTATTTT. Its protein product is CASSLKTGTSGDLGGTQYF. This sequence joins TRBV5-1 and TRBJ2-3; 13 nucleotides align to TRBD2. The ends lost 1 base at V and 8 bases at J; junction bases unmatched: 16. CDR3 length equals 19 residues. Germline values: CDR1 SGHRS, CDR2 YFSETQ.

This clone is a singleton in its sample. The genes are TRBV6-1 and TRBJ2-7; 9 bases map to TRBD1. The germline V gene has CDR1 MNHNS and CDR2 SASEGT. Unmatched junction bases numbered 0, after V lost 8 bases and J lost 1 base. CDR3 length equals 12 residues. The CDR3: CASGQGSYEQYF. CDR3 sequence (DNA): TGTGCCAGCGGACAGGGGTCCTACGAGCAGTACTTC.

The chain combines TRBV4-1 with TRBJ1-4, with a weak D call TRBD1 (6 bases). Germline V gene lookup returns CDR1 MGHRA and CDR2 YSYEKL. The CDR3 runs to 15 residues. V was pared by 1 base and J by 4 bases, with 10 bases between. CDR3 protein: CASSQVTGVNEKLFF. DNA for the CDR3: TGCGCCAGCAGCCAAGTGACAGGTGTTAATGAAAAACTGTTTTTT.

J is TRBJ1-5 and V is TRBV9; weak D call: TRBD1 (6 bases). From germline, CDR1 is SGDLS and CDR2 YYNGEE. V lost 0 bases to trimming and J lost 4 bases, with 11 bases between them. The CDR3 covers 15 residues. CDR3: CASSVDLGANQPQHF. Here the CDR3 DNA reads TGTGCCAGCAGCGTAGATCTGGGGGCGAATCAGCCCCAGCATTTT. Looking up the rest from reference TRBV9 and TRBJ1-5 gives the full variable domain: DSGVTQTPKHLITATGQRVTLRCSPRSGDLSVYWYQQSLDQGLQFLIQYYNGEERAKGNILERFSAQQFPDLHSELNLSSLELGDSALYFCASSVDLGANQPQHFGDGTRLSIL.

The chain links TRBV10-3 to TRBJ2-5; TRBD2 aligns across 10 bases. This CDR3 is 16 amino acids long. J lost 0 bases, V lost 8 bases, and 9 bases had no gene match. Germline-derived CDR1 and CDR2 are ENHRY and SYGVKD. The CDR3 coding sequence is TGTGCCATCCGTCGAGCGGGAGGGATGGACCAAGAGACCCAGTACTTC. It yields the protein CAIRRAGGMDQETQYF.

This sequence joins TRBV30 and TRBJ2-3; D is unresolved. Trimming pared 5 bases from V and 0 bases from J, leaving 6 bases between. Germline lookup yields CDR1 GTSNPN and CDR2 SVGIG (reference sequence). CDR3 length: 12 amino acids. CDR3 region: CAWSQSTDTQYF. CDR3 nucleotide sequence: TGTGCCTGGTCCCAGAGCACAGATACGCAGTATTTT. Variable domain in full (rest from reference TRBV30 and TRBJ2-3): SQTIHQWPATLVQPVGSPLSLECTVEGTSNPNLYWYRQAAGRGLQLLFYSVGIGQISSEVPQNLSASRPQDRQFILSSKKLLLSDSGFYLCAWSQSTDTQYFGPGTRLTVL.

The chain recombines TRBV7-9 with TRBJ1-1; tentatively, D is TRBD1 (5 bases). Trimming cost V 0 bases and J 4 bases, with 12 bases left between them. The germline CDR1 and CDR2 sequences are SEHNR and FQNEAQ (reference sequence). The CDR3 is made up of 15 amino acids. CDR3 region: CASSLARGGPTEAFF. The CDR3 region has the DNA TGTGCCAGCAGCTTAGCTAGGGGAGGTCCCACTGAAGCTTTCTTT.

About this clone: It is unclear where the CDR3 begins or ends on the DNA, so no DNA is shown, and the CDR3 is as TCRdb lists it. This chain uses TRBV6-1 with TRBJ1-2. The CDR3 is 21 amino acids in total, end residues counted. Germline CDR1 MNHNS, CDR2 SASEGT. The CDR3 is CASSEARMLLWLHLPENGYTF.

The rearrangement uses TRBV9 and TRBJ1-1, with 7 bases aligning to TRBD1. Germline loops: CDR1 SGDLS, CDR2 YYNGEE. The CDR3 contains 15 residues. With V trimmed by 0 bases and J by 4 bases, 6 bases remained unmatched. The CDR3 sequence is CASSVGGTAITEAFF. CDR3 in DNA: TGTGCCAGCAGCGTAGGAGGGACAGCGATCACTGAAGCTTTCTTT.

V usage is TRBV2 and J usage is TRBJ2-1; 7 nucleotides agree with TRBD2. The CDR3 is 15 amino acids. Germline loops: CDR1 SNHLY, CDR2 FYNNEI. V lost 2 bases to trimming and J lost 0 bases; unmatched junction nucleotides: 1. The CDR3: CASSESGGSYNEQFF. CDR3 in DNA: TGTGCCAGCAGTGAATCGGGAGGCTCCTACAATGAGCAGTTCTTC.

The chain joins TRBV5-5 to TRBJ1-5; D may be TRBD1 (6 bases). Between the trimmed V and J ends, which lost 1 base and 3 bases, there was a span of 11 bases. Looked up from germline, CDR1 is SGHKS and CDR2 is YYEKEE (reference sequence). The CDR3 sequence is 15 residues long. The CDR3: CASSLPGTINQPQHF. The CDR3 nucleotides read TGTGCCAGCAGCTTGCCGGGGACAATCAATCAGCCCCAGCATTTT.

V gene TRBV19 combines with J gene TRBJ2-3; D perhaps matches TRBD2 (5 bases). Germline assignment: CDR1 LNHDA and CDR2 SQIVND (reference sequence). This CDR3 is 14 amino acids long. Trimming shortened V by 5 bases and J by 2 bases, and 11 bases separated the two germline ends. The CDR3 sequence is CASSWKAVTDTQYF. CDR3 bases: TGTGCCAGTAGTTGGAAAGCGGTCACAGATACGCAGTATTTT. The complete variable domain, with remaining parts taken from reference TRBV19 and TRBJ2-3, reads DGGITQSPKYLFRKEGQNVTLSCEQNLNHDAMYWYRQDPGQGLRLIYYSQIVNDFQKGDIAEGYSVSREKKESFPLTVTSAQKNPTAFYLCASSWKAVTDTQYFGPGTRLTVL.

V gene TRBV6-6 combines with J gene TRBJ2-3; D is uncertain. The CDR3 is 12 residues long. Germline CDR1 reads MNHNY; CDR2 reads SVGAGI (reference sequence). Trimming shortened V by 8 bases and J by 0 bases, and 6 bases separated the two germline ends. For the CDR3, the DNA is TGTGCCAGCCCCCCAAGCACAGATACGCAGTATTTT. The encoded protein is CASPPSTDTQYF.

This clone was counted once. The chain recombines TRBV6-5 with TRBJ2-5, with 11 bases identical to TRBD2. Looked up from germline, CDR1 is MNHEY and CDR2 is SVGAGI. The CDR3 contains 15 residues. The ends lost 4 bases at V and 4 bases at J; junction bases unmatched: 5. CDR3 loop: CASSLLAGVGETQYF. In nucleotides, the CDR3 is TGTGCCAGCAGTTTACTAGCGGGAGTTGGAGAGACCCAGTACTTC.

This chain uses TRBV2 with TRBJ1-3; D is perhaps TRBD1 (5 bases). In germline, CDR1 is SNHLY, CDR2 FYNNEI. Trimming cost V 0 bases and J 2 bases, with 8 bases left between them. The CDR3 has 15 residues. CDR3 in amino acids: CASSEARGTGNTIYF. The CDR3 DNA reads TGTGCCAGCAGTGAAGCACGGGGGACTGGAAACACCATATATTTT.

The rearrangement uses TRBV6-5 and TRBJ1-1; 11 nucleotides line up with TRBD1. The V segment lost 5 bases and the J segment 11 bases; nucleotides outside the gene matches: 7. This CDR3 is built from 13 residues. Germline V CDR1 and CDR2: MNHEY, SVGAGI. CDR3: CASSRGQGADAFF. The CDR3 DNA sequence: TGTGCCAGCAGTCGCGGACAGGGGGCAGACGCTTTCTTT.

V and J are TRBV25-1 and TRBJ1-1; no clear D gene. The CDR3 loop spans 14 amino acids. Trimming shortened V by 2 bases and J by 1 base, and 8 bases separated the two germline ends. The germline CDR1 and CDR2 sequences are MGHDK and SYGVNS. CDR3 sequence (DNA): TGTGCCAGCAGTGAAACAGCTTGGAACACTGAAGCTTTCTTT. Its translation: CASSETAWNTEAFF.

The table lists this clone with a count of one. The V and J genes are TRBV4-1 and TRBJ2-7; no reliable D call. The CDR3 totals 15 residues. Germline V gene sequence: CDR1 MGHRA, CDR2 YSYEKL. V was cut by 4 bases and J by 1 base, with 14 bases left in between. The CDR3: CASSRSIEISYEQYF. In nucleotides, the CDR3 is TGCGCCAGCAGCCGGAGTATAGAGATTTCCTACGAGCAGTACTTC.

The CDR3 is CASSLELANTGELFF. The CDR3 DNA follows: TGTGCCAGCAGCTTAGAACTAGCGAACACCGGGGAGCTGTTTTTT. V gene TRBV7-2 combines with J gene TRBJ2-2; the D gene is possibly TRBD2 (5 bases). The ends were cut back, 1 base at V and 0 bases at J, with 6 bases in the middle. Germline assignment: CDR1 SGHTA and CDR2 FQGNSA. The CDR3 has 15 amino acids.

There are a few counts of this clone. V usage is TRBV7-9 and J usage is TRBJ2-3; no clear D gene. The germline V gene encodes CDR1 SEHNR and CDR2 FQNEAQ (reference sequence). This CDR3 has 14 amino acids. Trimming removed 2 bases from V and 2 bases from J, with 8 bases in between. This CDR3 reads CASSLFGYTDTQYF. CDR3 coding DNA: TGTGCCAGCAGCTTATTCGGGTACACAGATACGCAGTATTTT. Full variable domain (rest looked up from reference TRBV7-9 and TRBJ2-3): DTGVSQNPRHKITKRGQNVTFRCDPISEHNRLYWYRQTLGQGPEFLTYFQNEAQLEKSRLLSDRFSAERPKGSFSTLEIQRTEQGDSAMYLCASSLFGYTDTQYFGPGTRLTVL.

The chain couples TRBV7-2 to TRBJ2-5, with 14 nucleotides matching TRBD2. The CDR3 is made up of 19 amino acids. From germline, CDR1 is SGHTA and CDR2 FQGNSA. V shed 1 base and J 5 bases; nucleotides not matched to a gene: 12. In DNA form, the CDR3 reads TGTGCCAGCAGCTTAGTAGCGGGGACTAGCGGGAGTATGAAGGAGACCCAGTACTTC. This codes for CASSLVAGTSGSMKETQYF. The variable domain in full, with the rest retrieved from reference TRBV7-2 and TRBJ2-5, is GAGVSQSPSNKVTEKGKDVELRCDPISGHTALYWYRQSLGQGLEFLIYFQGNSAPDKSGLPSDRFSAERTGGSVSTLTIQRTQQEDSAVYLCASSLVAGTSGSMKETQYFGPGTRLLVL.

This clone was recorded once. The chain employs TRBV19 and TRBJ1-1, with D unresolved. The germline gives CDR1 LNHDA, CDR2 SQIVND (reference sequence). V was shortened by 8 bases and J by 1 base, with 11 bases between the two germline ends. The CDR3 length is 13 residues. The CDR3, as DNA: TGTGCCAGTGAGGGCGTTTGGAACACTGAAGCTTTCTTT. Protein: CASEGVWNTEAFF.

For the CDR3, the DNA is TGTGCCAGCAGCTTAATTGGGCAGAGTACTGAAGCTTTCTTT. It specifies CASSLIGQSTEAFF. V is TRBV7-3 and J is TRBJ1-1; D remains unclear. V gave up 1 base and J gave up 5 bases, with 11 bases separating them. CDR1 SGHTA and CDR2 FQGTGA come from the germline V gene. CDR3 size: 14 residues. Complete variable domain (other parts from reference TRBV7-3 and TRBJ1-1): GAGVSQTPSNKVTEKGKYVELRCDPISGHTALYWYRQSLGQGPEFLIYFQGTGAADDSGLPNDRFFAVRPEGSVSTLKIQRTERGDSAVYLCASSLIGQSTEAFFGQGTRLTVV.

The CDR3 DNA reads as TGCGCCAGCAGCCAAGTCGGGGTTATGAACACTGAAGCTTTCTTT. Translated, it gives CASSQVGVMNTEAFF. V gene TRBV4-1 combines with J gene TRBJ1-1; D remains ambiguous. The germline V gene has CDR1 MGHRA and CDR2 YSYEKL. There are 15 residues in the CDR3. The V end was cut by 1 base, the J end by 0 bases, with 9 bases between.

V usage is TRBV6-5 and J usage is TRBJ1-5; D not certain. There are 13 residues in the CDR3. Trimming took off 4 bases at V and 3 bases at J, with 7 bases between the two ends. Per germline, CDR1 MNHEY and CDR2 SVGAGI. CDR3 sequence (DNA): TGTGCCAGCAGTTCCCAGGTCAATCAGCCCCAGCATTTT. Translating gives CASSSQVNQPQHF.

The gene calls are TRBV7-8 and TRBJ2-7; the match to TRBD1 covers 7 bases. The germline V gene has CDR1 SGHVS and CDR2 FQNEAQ. The CDR3 covers 14 residues. The V gene end was trimmed by 4 bases and the J gene end by 4 bases; junction bases not matched to a gene: 7. CDR3 DNA: TGTGCCAGCAGCTCACAGGGGCACCAGTACGAGCAGTACTTC. Its protein product is CASSSQGHQYEQYF.

The chain links TRBV5-4 to TRBJ1-3; D perhaps matches TRBD1 (5 bases). Germline CDR1 is SGHNT and CDR2 is YYREEE (reference sequence). Trimming cost V 2 bases and J 4 bases, with 13 bases left between them. The CDR3 totals 15 residues. DNA for the CDR3: TGTGCCAGCAGCTTTTGGGGCGCGACAGGAAACACCATATATTTT. Protein product: CASSFWGATGNTIYF.

The CDR3 sequence: CASSLGLAGVKISYEQYF. The CDR3, as DNA: TGTGCCAGCAGCTTAGGGCTAGCGGGAGTGAAGATTTCCTACGAGCAGTACTTC. This rearrangement joins TRBV7-9 to TRBJ2-7; TRBD2 matches at 10 bases. Germline CDR1 is SEHNR and CDR2 is FQNEAQ (reference sequence). V lost 1 base, J lost 1 base, and 10 bases stayed unmatched. The CDR3 consists of 18 residues.

J is TRBJ1-1 and V is TRBV5-4; D gene unclear. The CDR3 sequence is 12 residues long. Trimming stripped 5 bases from V and 3 bases from J, with 8 bases between. CDR1 is SGHNT, CDR2 YYREEE, per germline (reference sequence). The CDR3 DNA reads as TGTGCCAGCAGAAAGAGGGACACTGAAGCTTTCTTT. This encodes CASRKRDTEAFF.